This TCR beta chain comes out of a study of blood T cells in healthy people across ages. For the second PCR, which ran for about 6 to 12 cycles, a sample-barcoded 5' primer and a J-beta primer mix were used. MiXCR was run by TCRdb on the 5' RACE reads, yielding one entry per CDR3 protein. The sample records 780,000 or so distinct CDR3 sequences, about 61% being singletons. CDR1 and CDR2 from the germline V gene are DFQATT and SNEGSKA (reference sequence). The CDR3 totals 15 residues. Sample: blood. This receptor was identified in a man aged 40-49 years in good health. The chain combines TRBV20-1 with TRBJ2-4; perhaps D is TRBD1 or TRBD2 (6 bases each). The DNA end is a closer match to TRBJ2-5, so the J assignment may be wrong. The CDR3 loop reads CSARGGSGTQGTQYF. In nucleotides, the CDR3 is TGCAGTGCTAGGGGGGGCTCCGGGACCCAGGGGACCCAGTACTTC.